This TCR beta chain was sequenced during a study of blood T cell repertoires in COVID-19 (dated by TCRdb to between 2020 and 2021). Broadly, across the study: Collaborator samples came from the United States, Italy and Spain and covered acute and convalescent phases of COVID-19. The material from the prospective study consisted of cDNA or gDNA derived from T cells, B-cell-depleted T cells, or PBMCs. Deeply sampled blood TCRbeta repertoires from subjects exposed to, actively infected with, or recovered from COVID-19 were included in the dataset. The repertoires were released in a freely available public database intended as a resource for research on the immune response to SARS-CoV-2. Samples were obtained from the ongoing ImmuneRACE study (first 160 participants) and from about 1,300 subjects provided by 6 global collaborators. A de-identified subject ID, COVID-19 status, age in years and sex were almost always included in the sample metadata. Where HLA class I and class II types were available, the types were taken from metadata supplied by the sample provider, not from assay-based typing. General conclusions and limits of the study: The amount of clinical and demographic metadata varied by source and participant and was provided uncurated.

The immunoSEQ Assay, a bias-controlled multiplex PCR, was used to amplify TCRbeta CDR3 regions from genomic DNA. Per the authors' processing: Within the assay, amplification of reference gene primers was used to estimate how many nucleated cells each sample contained. To quantify the absolute abundance of each unique TCRbeta CDR3 rearrangement, sequence reads were collapsed and filtered. Productive Simpson clonality was computed per sample as the square root of Simpson's diversity index over productive rearrangements. TCRdb provides this immuneACCESS table in a form limited to in-frame rearrangements. Some clones are lacking; in checked studies, under half of them reflect an unresolved V gene, and why the rest are absent is not known. From that table come the V and J calls and clone size; the DNA was used to work out D and trimming. The sample has about 310,000 clones on record, 87% of them singletons. The ten largest account for about 8.9% of the sample.

The CDR3 covers 16 residues, taking in both the cysteine and the phenylalanine. Only the CDR3 DNA is retained, 48 bases long and in frame from the first base. Trimming takes 5 bases off V and 1 base off J; junction bases not matched to a gene: 8. CDR1 SGHVS and CDR2 FQNEAQ are derived from the germline V gene. In the case of this clone: No cognate antigen has been identified for it. No base quality information exists; no much larger clone differs at one position.

In the prospective study, participants were roughly 18 to 100 years old, resided in 25 or so geographic areas of the United States, and were enrolled through a virtual design. In the prospective study, cohorts were assigned on the basis of participant-reported clinical history obtained from a screening survey and a study questionnaire. Recovered participants in ImmuneRACE Cohort 3 were defined by two consecutive negative NP/OP PCR tests, clearance by a healthcare professional, or resolution of symptoms. In the prospective study, mobile phlebotomists collected whole blood, serum and a nasopharyngeal or oropharyngeal swab from each participant. Participants in the prospective study had the option to provide additional blood draws and questionnaires over an approximately 2-month period. Before DNA extraction, blood samples from the prospective study were shipped at room temperature or frozen.

The specimen sequenced was PBMCs or T cells enriched from blood (not recorded which). The sequence came from a woman aged 18 to 35 who had recovered from COVID-19. The V gene is TRBV7-8 and the J gene is TRBJ2-1, and 7 junction bases match TRBD2. The DNA sequence follows: TGTGCCAGCAGCCCGTTCGGGGGAGGGTCCTACAATGAGCAGTTCTTC. This sequence encodes CASSPFGGGSYNEQFF.